Each of the 27 T cell receptor beta chains below was sequenced from the same sample in a study of long-term antiretroviral therapy in people with HIV. They ran version v3.0 of the immunoSEQ assay at survey level. Sequencing used immunoSEQ multiplex PCR; TCRdb keeps in-frame clones, though not all of them. The sample lists 19,000 or so clones, more than 80% seen once, with roughly 10% in the top ten. The specimen was unsorted PBMCs, collected 0.2 years after starting antiretroviral therapy. The receptor source for this set is a woman between 40 and 55 years old with HIV.

This clone appeared a few times. The chain joins TRBV19 to TRBJ1-2; 7 bases are a match to TRBD1. The CDR3 has 14 amino acids. Unmatched junction bases numbered 7, after V lost 4 bases and J lost 5 bases. Germline-derived CDR1 and CDR2 are LNHDA and SQIVND (reference sequence). DNA of the CDR3: TGTGCCAGTAGTACATCGGGACAGACGTATGGCTACACCTTC. Translated, it gives CASSTSGQTYGYTF.

The chain carries TRBV25-1 and TRBJ2-2; D not resolved. V dropped 4 bases and J dropped 0 bases, with 9 bases sitting between them. The CDR3 length is 15 residues. Germline values: CDR1 MGHDK, CDR2 SYGVNS. The CDR3: CASSAPWPNTGELFF. Here the CDR3 DNA reads TGTGCCAGCAGTGCCCCATGGCCGAACACCGGGGAGCTGTTTTTT.

The chain uses TRBV5-5 and TRBJ1-1; tentative D call: TRBD1 (6 bases). V dropped 0 bases and J dropped 5 bases, with 11 bases sitting between them. The germline CDR1 and CDR2 sequences are SGHKS and YYEKEE (reference sequence). The CDR3 extends over 14 amino acids. CDR3 coding DNA: TGTGCCAGCAGCTTGGTAGGGGGAGATACTGAAGCTTTCTTT. Translating gives CASSLVGGDTEAFF.

The chain is built from TRBV18 and TRBJ1-2; 8 bases match TRBD1. The CDR3 loop spans 17 amino acids. V shed 2 bases, J shed 0 bases, and the junction held 8 bases outside the gene matches. Germline CDR1 reads KGHSH; CDR2 reads LQKENI. The CDR3, as DNA: TGTGCCAGCTCACCAAACCTAGGACAGGGATCTAACTATGGCTACACCTTC. This translates into CASSPNLGQGSNYGYTF.

The rearrangement links TRBV25-1 to TRBJ1-1, with 8 bases matching TRBD1. Germline V gives CDR1 MGHDK, CDR2 SYGVNS. The CDR3 is made up of 12 amino acids. Trimming took 5 bases from V and 8 from J; bases not matched to a gene: 4. This CDR3 reads CASSHDRGEAFF. The CDR3 DNA is TGTGCCAGCAGTCATGACAGGGGCGAAGCTTTCTTT.

This chain connects TRBV20-1 to TRBJ1-1; D gene unclear. The CDR3 has 11 residues. The V end was cut by 7 bases, the J end by 1 base, with 7 bases between. In germline, CDR1 is DFQATT, CDR2 SNEGSKA (reference sequence). CDR3 nucleotide sequence: TGCAGTGTTAGGAGGAACACTGAAGCTTTCTTT. It translates to CSVRRNTEAFF.

Only a few counts were recorded for this clone. The chain joins TRBV29-1 to TRBJ1-5; TRBD1 is a possible D gene (6 bases). Looked up from germline, CDR1 is SQVTM and CDR2 is ANQGSEA. With 4 bases removed from V and 0 bases from J, the gap between germline ends came to 10 bases. The CDR3 has 14 amino acids. The CDR3 nucleotides read TGCAGCGTTGCGTGGACAGATAGCAATCAGCCCCAGCATTTT. Translated, it gives CSVAWTDSNQPQHF.

This clone was counted only a few times. This chain links TRBV12-5 with TRBJ1-2, with a possible D match to TRBD1 (6 bases). This CDR3 comprises 14 residues. The ends were cut back, 1 base at V and 3 bases at J, with 9 bases in the middle. The germline gives CDR1 LGHNT, CDR2 FRNRAP. As DNA, the CDR3 is TGTGCTAGTGGTTTGGAGGGGGGCTACTATGGCTACACCTTC. Its translation is CASGLEGGYYGYTF.

V is TRBV19 and J is TRBJ2-7; D is possibly TRBD1 or TRBD2 (5 bases each). Germline loops: CDR1 LNHDA, CDR2 SQIVND (reference sequence). The CDR3 covers 14 residues. V lost 9 bases to trimming and J lost 1 base, with 16 bases between them. The CDR3 DNA sequence: TGTGCCAGCGGACCCGGGACGGATTCCTACGAGCAGTACTTC. Translating it yields CASGPGTDSYEQYF.

The chain has TRBV2 and TRBJ2-7, with a tentative D call TRBD2 (5 bases). The V end lost 7 bases, the J end lost 0 bases, and 13 bases lay between the germline ends. The germline gives CDR1 SNHLY, CDR2 FYNNEI. This CDR3 has 14 amino acids. The CDR3 reads CASTKMGASYEQYF. CDR3 nucleotide sequence: TGTGCCAGCACTAAAATGGGAGCCTCCTACGAGCAGTACTTC.

This clone has just a few counts. The CDR3 sequence: CASSTGTGGDEQYF. The CDR3 nucleotides read TGCGCCAGCAGTACCGGGACAGGGGGCGACGAGCAGTACTTC. J is TRBJ2-7 and V is TRBV5-1, with 12 bases lining up with TRBD1. Per germline, CDR1 SGHRS and CDR2 YFSETQ. V dropped 5 bases and J dropped 5; count of bases not matched to a gene: 5. This CDR3 is built from 14 residues. Variable domain in full (rest from reference TRBV5-1 and TRBJ2-7): KAGVTQTPRYLIKTRGQQVTLSCSPISGHRSVSWYQQTPGQGLQFLFEYFSETQRNKGNFPGRFSGRQFSNSRSEMNVSTLELGDSALYLCASSTGTGGDEQYFGPGTRLTVT.

V is TRBV1 and J is TRBJ2-7; no check of the table's D call, TRBD2, against the DNA was made. TRBV1 is a recognized pseudogene. The CDR3 loop spans 13 amino acids. The CDR3, as DNA: TGCACCAGCAGCCAAGACCAGCGGGAGAGGAGGTTCTTC. This codes for CTSSQDQRERRFF.

CDR3 DNA sequence: TGTGCCAGCAGCGACAAGGCTAGCGGGGGGGCGGAGACCCAGTACTTC. Protein sequence: CASSDKASGGAETQYF. The chain has TRBV7-2 and TRBJ2-5; TRBD2 agrees at 12 bases. Looked up from germline, CDR1 is SGHTA and CDR2 is FQGNSA. The CDR3 extends over 16 amino acids. The V and J ends lost 5 bases and 5 bases, in that order; junction bases with no gene match: 9.

The chain carries TRBV7-2 and TRBJ2-1; a possible D gene is TRBD2 (6 bases). This CDR3 region has 15 residues. The V end was cut by 5 bases, the J end by 7 bases, with 18 bases between. The germline gives CDR1 SGHTA, CDR2 FQGNSA. CDR3 loop: CASSPEEEGRNEQFF. The DNA for the CDR3 is TGTGCCAGCAGCCCCGAGGAGGAAGGGAGGAATGAGCAGTTCTTC.

The chain joins TRBV5-6 to TRBJ2-1, with 15 bases aligning to TRBD2. This CDR3 is 19 amino acids long. The germline CDR1 and CDR2 sequences are SGHDT and YYEEEE. With 0 bases clipped from V and 3 bases from J, the junction kept 7 bases outside the gene matches. CDR3 coding DNA: TGTGCCAGCAGCTTGGGGACTAGCGGGAGGGTGGGAAACTACAATGAGCAGTTCTTC. Its translation is CASSLGTSGRVGNYNEQFF.

CDR3 coding DNA: TGTGCCAGCAGCGTAGAGGGGGCGGCTAGTACCGGGGAGCTGTTTTTT. Translated: CASSVEGAASTGELFF. The chain links TRBV9 to TRBJ2-2; 7 positions agree with TRBD1. V lost 0 bases to trimming and J lost 5 bases; unmatched junction nucleotides: 7. Germline V gene sequence: CDR1 SGDLS, CDR2 YYNGEE. CDR3 size: 16 residues.

The chain uses TRBV7-9 and TRBJ1-1; D gene ambiguous. Per germline, CDR1 SEHNR and CDR2 FQNEAQ (reference sequence). The CDR3 has 15 residues. Trimming removed 1 base from V and 3 bases from J, with 12 bases in between. The DNA for the CDR3 is TGTGCCAGCAGCTTAGAGGTGGGCGGGGACACTGAAGCTTTCTTT. It encodes CASSLEVGGDTEAFF.

CDR3 residues: CASSLGLARDTQYF. The CDR3 nucleotides read TGTGCCAGCAGCTTGGGGCTAGCTAGAGATACGCAGTATTTT. V is TRBV7-7 and J is TRBJ2-3; D is tentatively TRBD1 or TRBD2 (5 bases each). V was shortened by 3 bases and J by 5 bases, with 12 bases between the two germline ends. This CDR3 comprises 14 residues. Germline V lookup: CDR1 SSHAT, CDR2 FNYEAQ (reference sequence).

The chain has TRBV5-4 and TRBJ2-5; TRBD1 might be the D (6 bases). The V gene's germline CDR1 is SGHNT and CDR2 YYREEE (reference sequence). Trimming cost V 2 bases and J 2 bases, with 7 bases left between them. The CDR3 runs 13 residues. Here the CDR3 DNA reads TGTGCCAGCAGCTTTACAGGGCAAGAGACCCAGTACTTC. Its protein product is CASSFTGQETQYF.

J is TRBJ1-2 and V is TRBV30, with D hard to call. V dropped 2 bases and J dropped 7 bases, with 8 bases sitting between them. From germline, CDR1 is GTSNPN and CDR2 SVGIG (reference sequence). The CDR3 extends over 11 amino acids. The DNA for the CDR3 is TGTGCCTGGAGTACGGGAGCTGGCTACACCTTC. It is translated as CAWSTGAGYTF. Drawing the rest from reference TRBV30 and TRBJ1-2, the complete variable domain is SQTIHQWPATLVQPVGSPLSLECTVEGTSNPNLYWYRQAAGRGLQLLFYSVGIGQISSEVPQNLSASRPQDRQFILSSKKLLLSDSGFYLCAWSTGAGYTFGSGTRLTVV.

J is TRBJ2-7 and V is TRBV5-1; 13 nucleotides agree with TRBD2. V lost 3 bases and J lost 2; bases outside the gene matches: 2. This CDR3 contains 15 residues. Germline V lookup: CDR1 SGHRS, CDR2 YFSETQ. This CDR3 reads CASSWGTSGAYEQYF. The CDR3 nucleotides read TGCGCCAGCAGCTGGGGGACTAGCGGGGCCTACGAGCAGTACTTC.

The chain is built from TRBV19 and TRBJ1-1; a possible D gene is TRBD1 (5 bases). The germline gives CDR1 LNHDA, CDR2 SQIVND (reference sequence). V gave up 3 bases and J gave up 1 base, with 9 bases separating them. CDR3 size: 14 residues. CDR3 amino acids: CASSMGQGNTEAFF. The CDR3 DNA sequence: TGTGCCAGTAGTATGGGGCAGGGGAACACTGAAGCTTTCTTT.

This sequence joins TRBV2 and TRBJ2-2, with TRBD1 matching 9 bases. The CDR3 spans 14 residues. With 8 bases clipped from V and 1 base from J, the junction kept 2 bases outside the gene matches. Germline values: CDR1 SNHLY, CDR2 FYNNEI. The CDR3 here is CASWGQGNTGELFF. CDR3 DNA sequence: TGTGCCAGCTGGGGACAGGGGAACACCGGGGAGCTGTTTTTT.

This clone has only a few counts. V is TRBV10-3 and J is TRBJ1-2; the D gene is possibly TRBD1 (6 bases). The CDR3 covers 16 residues. V lost 7 bases and J lost 2, with 20 bases in between. The V gene's germline CDR1 is ENHRY and CDR2 SYGVKD. For the CDR3, the DNA is TGTGCCATCAAGGCTTCTACAGGGACCGTAAACTATGGCTACACCTTC. This sequence encodes CAIKASTGTVNYGYTF.

The chain carries TRBV7-9 and TRBJ2-7; TRBD2 is a possible D gene (5 bases). V was cut by 2 bases and J by 6 bases, with 11 bases left in between. CDR3 size: 13 residues. CDR1 is SEHNR, CDR2 FQNEAQ, per germline (reference sequence). CDR3 protein: CASSLQGSGEQYF. DNA of the CDR3: TGTGCCAGCAGCTTACAAGGCAGCGGCGAGCAGTACTTC.

There are a few counts of this clone. The J gene is TRBJ2-3, the V gene TRBV11-3; D is possibly TRBD2 (5 bases). The CDR3 length is 14 residues. The germline V gene has CDR1 SGHNT and CDR2 YENEEA. The V gene lost 5 bases and the J gene lost 5 bases, with 14 bases spanning the gap. The CDR3 region has the DNA TGTGCCAGCAGCCCTACTAGACGTAAAGATACGCAGTATTTT. Amino acids: CASSPTRRKDTQYF.

The rearrangement uses TRBV25-1 and TRBJ1-2; 12 positions agree with TRBD1. With V trimmed by 10 bases and J by 0 bases, 12 bases remained unmatched. Germline CDR1 reads MGHDK; CDR2 reads SYGVNS. The CDR3 totals 17 residues. The CDR3 spells CATQAGDRGPSNYGYTF. For the CDR3, the DNA is TGTGCCACCCAAGCCGGGGACAGGGGGCCATCTAACTATGGCTACACCTTC.